This TCR beta chain emerged from a study of blood T cell repertoires in COVID-19. Study-level background: Samples came from the United States, Italy and Spain, spanning acute and convalescent COVID-19. Sources were T cells, B-cell-depleted T cells, or PBMCs; the material itself was cDNA or gDNA.

Germline values: CDR1 SNHLY, CDR2 FYNNEI. With 7 bases clipped from V and 7 bases from J, the junction kept 12 bases outside the gene matches. This CDR3 is built from 15 residues. Per the original data handling: How many nucleated cells were present was estimated from reference gene primer amplification. The assay was immunoSEQ multiplex PCR, and TCRdb's table has in-frame clones only and misses some. V and J calls and clone size follow that table, whereas D and trimming were derived from the DNA. The profile covers 210,000 or so clones, with roughly 86% appearing a single time and 4.5% to 6% taken by the ten largest.

This chain connects TRBV2 to TRBJ2-1; TRBD2 matches 8 bases. The sequenced material came from peripheral blood. The source of this sequence is a woman aged 70-85 years with active or convalescent COVID-19. The CDR3 here is CASKRWNSGNNEQFF. As DNA, the CDR3 is TGTGCCAGCAAGAGGTGGAATAGCGGGAATAATGAGCAGTTCTTC.